This T cell receptor beta chain was identified during a study of early T cells in non-severe SARS-CoV-2 infection. Whole-study context: Chains were unpaired, as sequencing was done on bulk RNA from unsorted whole blood.

This clonotype is labeled as medium-sized. Separate cDNA molecules each had unique molecular identifiers attached to them. TCRdb redid the calling of the 5' RACE reads with MiXCR, one entry per CDR3 protein. The data contain some 33,000 distinct CDR3 sequences, 5.5% to 7% of them singletons. V was shortened by 2 bases and J by 3 bases, with 11 bases between the two germline ends. This CDR3 contains 14 residues. In germline, CDR1 is SGHKS, CDR2 YYEKEE (reference sequence). The sequence was collected from an adult who was a healthcare worker with PCR-confirmed SARS-CoV-2 infection or an uninfected control (not recorded which). Sequencing was carried out using whole blood. The gene calls are TRBV5-5 and TRBJ1-1; D is unclear. The CDR3 bases are TGTGCCAGCAGCTTCGACGGACTCTACACTGAAGCTTTCTTT. The encoded protein is CASSFDGLYTEAFF. Drawing the rest from reference TRBV5-5 and TRBJ1-1, the complete variable domain is DAGVTQSPTHLIKTRGQQVTLRCSPISGHKSVSWYQQVLGQGPQFIFQYYEKEERGRGNFPDRFSARQFPNYSSELNVNALLLGDSALYLCASSFDGLYTEAFFGQGTRLTVV.